This T cell receptor (beta chain) was identified during a study of blood T cell repertoires in COVID-19. As for the study in general: Whether acute or convalescent, the COVID-19 samples came from the United States, Italy and Spain.

Trimming removed 5 bases from V and 5 bases from J, with 13 bases in between. The germline gives CDR1 SNHLY, CDR2 FYNNEI. The CDR3 is made up of 14 amino acids. One Seattle source followed patients from active infection through their disease course. Assay: immunoSEQ multiplex PCR; the TCRdb copy retains only in-frame clones and omits some. Of approximately 170,000 clones listed, 85% are singletons. The V gene is TRBV2, the J gene TRBJ2-1; TRBD2 might be the D (6 bases). The source material was peripheral blood. The TCR comes from a woman aged 80 or over with COVID-19, enrolled during active disease. The chain's CDR3 is CASSNAWGDNEQFF. The CDR3 DNA sequence: TGTGCCAGCAGTAACGCGTGGGGGGACAATGAGCAGTTCTTC.